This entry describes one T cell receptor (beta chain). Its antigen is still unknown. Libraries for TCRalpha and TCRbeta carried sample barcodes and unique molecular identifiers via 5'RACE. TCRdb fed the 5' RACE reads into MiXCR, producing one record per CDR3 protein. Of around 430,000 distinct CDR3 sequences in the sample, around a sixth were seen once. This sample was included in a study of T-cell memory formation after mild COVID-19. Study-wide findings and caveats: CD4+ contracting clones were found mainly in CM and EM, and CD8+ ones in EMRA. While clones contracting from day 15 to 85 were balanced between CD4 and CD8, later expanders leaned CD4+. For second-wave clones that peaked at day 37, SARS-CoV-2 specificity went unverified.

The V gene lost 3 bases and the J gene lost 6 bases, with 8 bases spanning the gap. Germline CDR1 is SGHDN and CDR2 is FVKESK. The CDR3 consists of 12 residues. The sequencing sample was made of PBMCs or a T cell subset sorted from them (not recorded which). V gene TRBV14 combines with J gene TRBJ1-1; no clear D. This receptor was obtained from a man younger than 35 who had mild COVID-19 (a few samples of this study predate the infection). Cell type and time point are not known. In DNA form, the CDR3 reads TGTGCCAGCAGCCAGGACTATTCTGAAGCTTTCTTT. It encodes CASSQDYSEAFF.